One and the same sample provided the 4 T cell receptor beta chains below, sequenced in a study of T-cell reconstitution after alpha-beta-depleted transplantation in children. The authors prepared the TCRbeta library with unique molecular identifiers. MiXCR, run by TCRdb on the PCR reads, gives a single entry per CDR3 protein. This sample carries 500,000 to 600,000 distinct CDR3 sequences, 15% to 20% of them seen once, and the ten largest clones take about 3.1%. The sequences come from PBMCs from the stem cell graft donor, collected from the stem cell graft. The receptors derive from a human donor who donated a stem cell graft to a child with acute lymphoblastic leukemia.

The chain uses TRBV7-2 and TRBJ2-7; D not certain. The CDR3 runs 16 residues. The V gene lost 4 bases and the J gene lost 3 bases, with 19 bases spanning the gap. CDR1 SGHTA and CDR2 FQGNSA come from the germline V gene. The CDR3 nucleotides are TGTGCCAGCAGCTGGTCTGCGAGCATCCAAAACTACGAGCAGTACTTC. It yields the protein CASSWSASIQNYEQYF.

Regarding this clonotype: This likely comes from a read error, as the CDR3 has no conserved phenylalanine or tryptophan at its end. The chain has TRBV5-6 and TRBJ2-3, with D perhaps TRBD1 or TRBD2 (5 bases each). CDR1 is SGHDT, CDR2 YYEEEE, per germline. There are 15 residues in the CDR3. The V end was cut by 4 bases, the J end by 0 bases, with 12 bases between. The CDR3 sequence is CASSAGTQSTDTQYI. CDR3 nucleotide sequence: TGTGCCAGCAGCGCCGGGACCCAGAGCACAGATACGCAGTATATT.

This clonotype turned up a few times. The V call is TRBV20-1, the J call TRBJ1-1; TRBD1 is a possible D gene (5 bases). With 0 bases removed from V and 2 bases from J, the gap between germline ends came to 34 bases. Looked up from germline, CDR1 is DFQATT and CDR2 is SNEGSKA (reference sequence). The CDR3 length is 22 residues. The CDR3 spells CSARDTVNFGYSSGGKNTEAFF. CDR3 DNA sequence: TGCAGTGCTAGAGATACGGTGAATTTCGGATATTCGAGTGGGGGGAAAAACACTGAAGCTTTCTTT.

In its sample, this clonotype was seen a few times. J is TRBJ2-1 and V is TRBV7-2; 11 bases line up with TRBD2. V dropped 1 base and J dropped 9; count of bases not matched to a gene: 5. This CDR3 region has 15 residues. In germline, CDR1 is SGHTA, CDR2 FQGNSA. The CDR3 here is CASSLVAGGLVEQFF. In DNA, the CDR3 is TGTGCCAGCAGCTTAGTAGCGGGAGGGTTGGTTGAGCAGTTCTTC.